This T cell receptor (beta chain) emerged from a study of blood T cell repertoires in COVID-19. Study in general: The samples span acute and convalescent COVID-19 from the United States, Italy and Spain. The analysed material was cDNA or gDNA that came from T cells, B-cell-depleted T cells, or PBMCs.

The CDR3 covers 11 residues. Germline lookup yields CDR1 SGHAT and CDR2 FQNNGV. The ends were cut back, 5 bases at V and 7 bases at J, with 3 bases in the middle. Source study methods: For nucleated cells, counts were estimated from reference gene primer amplification. The table came from immunoSEQ multiplex PCR; TCRdb's copy has only in-frame clones and leaves some out. V, J and clone size are those of that table, while D and trimming were read from the DNA. The data contain hundreds of thousands of clones, approximately 90% of them seen just once; the ten biggest clones take up roughly 4.8%. The sequenced sample consisted of peripheral blood. The chain links TRBV11-2 to TRBJ1-6; D is undetermined. The sequence came from a man aged 40-49 years with acute or convalescent COVID-19. The CDR3 spells CASSLNSPLHF. The CDR3 nucleotides read TGTGCCAGCAGCCTCAATTCACCCCTCCACTTT.